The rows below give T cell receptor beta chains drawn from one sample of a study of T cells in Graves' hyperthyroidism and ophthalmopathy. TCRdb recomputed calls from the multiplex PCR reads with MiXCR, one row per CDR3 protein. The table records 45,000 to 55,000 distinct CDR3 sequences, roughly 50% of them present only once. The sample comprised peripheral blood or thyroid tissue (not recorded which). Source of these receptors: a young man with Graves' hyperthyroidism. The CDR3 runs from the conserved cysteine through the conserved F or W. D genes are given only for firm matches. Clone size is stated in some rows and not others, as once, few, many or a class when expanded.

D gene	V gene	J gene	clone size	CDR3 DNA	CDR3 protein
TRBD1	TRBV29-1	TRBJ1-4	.	TGCAGCGTTGTGGGAGGGGGCGAGGAAAAACTGTTTTTT	CSVVGGGEEKLFF
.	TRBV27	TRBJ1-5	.	TGTGCCAGCAGTCGGACAAAAAATAGCAATCAGCCCCAGCATTTT	CASSRTKNSNQPQHF
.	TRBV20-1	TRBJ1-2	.	TGCAGTACGAGCCCAAGATGGTCCTATGGCTACACCTTC	CSTSPRWSYGYTF
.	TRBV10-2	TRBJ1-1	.	TGCGCCAGCCACCGCGGGGTGGCCGCTGAAGCTTTCTTT	CASHRGVAAEAFF
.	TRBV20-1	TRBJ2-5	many	TGCAGTGCCCCGACAGGTCCCCAGGAGACCCAGTACTTC	CSAPTGPQETQYF
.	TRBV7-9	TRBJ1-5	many	TGTGCCAGCAGCTTAGGGAGATATAGCAATCAGCCCCAGCATTTT	CASSLGRYSNQPQHF
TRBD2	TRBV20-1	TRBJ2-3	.	TGCGGTGCAGCCCGGGAGGTTCGTCTGGGTACAGATACGCAGTATTTT	CGAAREVRLGTDTQYF
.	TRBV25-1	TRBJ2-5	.	TGTGCCGGCAGTGATGACAGTCAAGAGACCCAGTACTTC	CAGSDDSQETQYF
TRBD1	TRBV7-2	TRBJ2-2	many	TGTGCCAGCAGGGGGAGACAGGGAAGCACCGGGGAGCTGTTTTTT	CASRGRQGSTGELFF
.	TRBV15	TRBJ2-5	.	TGTGCCACCAGCAGCCATACTAGCTGGGCCCCAGAGACCCAGTACTTC	CATSSHTSWAPETQYF
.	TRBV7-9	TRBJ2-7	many	TGTGCCAGCAGCTCCCCCTACTACGAGCAGTACTTC	CASSSPYYEQYF
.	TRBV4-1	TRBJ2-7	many	TGCGCCAGCAGCCACGGGGCGAAAAACTACGAGCAGTACTTC	CASSHGAKNYEQYF
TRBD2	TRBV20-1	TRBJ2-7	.	TGCAGTGCCAAGGGACTAGCGGACCACTACGAGCAGTACTTC	CSAKGLADHYEQYF
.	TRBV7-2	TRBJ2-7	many	TGTGCCAGCAGCTGGATGGGGCCCGGAGAGCAGTACTTC	CASSWMGPGEQYF
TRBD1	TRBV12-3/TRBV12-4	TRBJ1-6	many	TGTGCCAGCAGTCAGGGGGTTCGGAATTCACCCCTCCACTTT	CASSQGVRNSPLHF
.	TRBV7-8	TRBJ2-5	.	TGTGCCAGCAGCTTCCGGGGCAAAGGGGAGACCCAGTACTTC	CASSFRGKGETQYF
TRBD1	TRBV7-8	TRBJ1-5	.	TGTGCCAGCAGCGTGACAGGGTTTGGCAATCAGCCCCAGCATTTT	CASSVTGFGNQPQHF
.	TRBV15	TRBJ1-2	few	TGTGCCACCAGCAGAGGACAGGCCCCAGAGGGCTACACCTTC	CATSRGQAPEGYTF